The 4 T cell receptor beta chains in this list originate from one sample, sequenced in a study of T cell responses to AZD1222 COVID-19 vaccine. The repertoire was sequenced with immunoSEQ multiplex PCR; TCRdb's copy has only in-frame clones and lacks some. Among tens of thousands of clones listed, about 90% were seen once. The source was peripheral blood, collected 28 days after the second AZD1222 dose. The receptors shown here come from an adult who received the AZD1222 COVID-19 vaccine.

This chain uses TRBV7-6 with TRBJ1-2, with a possible D match to TRBD1 (6 bases). CDR1 is SGHVS and CDR2 is FNYEAQ in the germline V gene. This CDR3 comprises 17 residues. V dropped 3 bases and J dropped 0 bases, with 17 bases sitting between them. The CDR3 DNA follows: TGTGCCAGCAGCTTGTCCGGGGTGGGGGCGACTAACTATGGCTACACCTTC. Its translation: CASSLSGVGATNYGYTF.

This clone was observed a single time. The rearrangement uses TRBV2 and TRBJ2-7; weak D call: TRBD1 (6 bases). V was clipped by 9 bases and J by 0 bases, with 15 bases between them. CDR1 SNHLY and CDR2 FYNNEI come from the germline V gene. The CDR3 length is 14 residues. This CDR3 is CARSETGPSYEQYF. As DNA, the CDR3 is TGTGCCAGATCGGAAACAGGGCCCTCCTACGAGCAGTACTTC.

This chain links TRBV18 with TRBJ1-5; no clear D. This CDR3 has 15 amino acids. Germline assignment: CDR1 KGHSH and CDR2 LQKENI. The germline V and J ends were trimmed by 4 bases and 2 bases, with 12 bases remaining between them. The CDR3 loop is CASSLTDGGNQPQHF. Here the CDR3 DNA reads TGTGCCAGCTCACTAACGGACGGAGGCAATCAGCCCCAGCATTTT.

The chain links TRBV15 to TRBJ1-2; 7 positions agree with TRBD1. Germline CDR1 is LNHNV and CDR2 is YYDKDF (reference sequence). With V trimmed by 5 bases and J by 2 bases, 8 bases remained unmatched. The CDR3 length is 15 residues. This CDR3 is CATSAGKGANYGYTF. CDR3 coding DNA: TGTGCCACCAGCGCGGGCAAGGGGGCCAACTATGGCTACACCTTC.